This T cell receptor (beta chain) was found in a study of cytomegalovirus exposure and HLA in healthy donors. Germline CDR1 SGHRS, CDR2 YFSETQ. The CDR3 extends over 15 amino acids. V lost 0 bases and J lost 2; bases outside the gene matches: 4. About this clone: The identical CDR3 is also encoded by other nucleotide sequences in the sample.

PCR employed 60 Vbeta and 13 Jbeta primers. Method: immunoSEQ multiplex PCR; TCRdb's copy keeps in-frame clones and lacks some. In the table there are 170,000 or so clones, around 83% of which are singletons. Sequenced: PBMCs. The source of this sequence is a man aged 50 to 59 in good health and CMV-seronegative. V usage is TRBV5-1 and J usage is TRBJ1-2; 7 bases match TRBD1. CDR3 nucleotide sequence: TGCGCCAGCAGCTTGGCCGGAGGGGGCAACTATGGCTACACCTTC. It yields the protein CASSLAGGGNYGYTF.